This TCR beta chain was recorded in a study of Ad26.COV2.S vaccination and SARS-CoV-2 variants. Across the whole study: Administration of Ad26.COV2.S was intramuscular, either once or twice 56 days apart.

The repertoire was sequenced with immunoSEQ multiplex PCR; TCRdb's copy has only in-frame clones and lacks some. The sample lists a few hundred thousand clones, roughly 85% seen once, with nearly 7.5% in the top ten. This clone has only a few counts. Treatment meaning: around 19 received Ad26.COV2.S at low or high dose, single or two shots; roughly 5 received placebo; per-sample allocation not given. Samples came from day 63 after the first vaccine or placebo injection. Germline V gives CDR1 PRHDT, CDR2 FYEKMQ (reference sequence). V dropped 5 bases and J dropped 9; count of bases not matched to a gene: 6. CDR3 size: 14 residues.

The receptor was derived from a person aged 18-60 years who received the Ad26.COV2.S COVID-19 vaccine or a placebo. V is TRBV13 and J is TRBJ1-6; the match to TRBD1 covers 8 bases. Here the sequenced sample was peripheral blood, taken in a trial of Ad26.COV2.S vaccine versus placebo. This CDR3 reads CASSPRTGPSPLHF. The CDR3, as DNA: TGTGCCAGCAGCCCAAGGACAGGGCCTTCACCCCTCCACTTT.